The rows below give T cell receptor beta chains drawn from one sample of a study of radiotherapy plus CTLA-4 blockade in lung cancer. TCRdb's table, derived via immunoSEQ multiplex PCR, lists solely in-frame clones and lacks some. The table shows 75,000 to 95,000 clones, with roughly 70% occurring only once. The material was peripheral blood, obtained from a patient treated with radiotherapy plus ipilimumab. Source of these receptors: a human donor with non-small cell lung cancer that progressed on radiotherapy plus ipilimumab. Each CDR3 is given with its conserved first and last residue. Each record gives: D gene, clone size, V gene, J gene, CDR3 DNA, CDR3 protein. The D gene is left open where the match is weak. Clone size is given for some rows only: seen once, a few or many times, or a class if the clone is expanded.

d_gene: NA; abundance: NA; v_gene: TRBV4-1; j_gene: TRBJ2-2; CDR3nt: TGCGCCAGCAGCCAGAGACAGAACACCGGGGAGCTGTTTTTT; CDR3aa: CASSQRQNTGELFF
d_gene: TRBD1; abundance: NA; v_gene: TRBV6-1; j_gene: TRBJ1-2; CDR3nt: TGTGCCAGCAGTTTAGGACAGGGGACGGGCTACACCTTC; CDR3aa: CASSLGQGTGYTF
d_gene: NA; abundance: NA; v_gene: TRBV27; j_gene: TRBJ2-2; CDR3nt: TGTGCCAGCAGTCCCTTTGGGGTCAACACCGGGGAGCTGTTTTTT; CDR3aa: CASSPFGVNTGELFF
d_gene: NA; abundance: NA; v_gene: TRBV11-2; j_gene: TRBJ2-2; CDR3nt: TGTGCCAGTATGGGGGGCGGGGAGCTGTTTTTT; CDR3aa: CASMGGGELFF
d_gene: TRBD1; abundance: NA; v_gene: TRBV28; j_gene: TRBJ2-2; CDR3nt: TGTGCCAGCAGTGTTCAGGGGGCGAACACCGGGGAGCTGTTTTTT; CDR3aa: CASSVQGANTGELFF
d_gene: NA; abundance: NA; v_gene: TRBV28; j_gene: TRBJ1-2; CDR3nt: TGTGCCAGCAGCCCACCAGGGAGCTATGGCTACACCTTC; CDR3aa: CASSPPGSYGYTF
d_gene: TRBD2; abundance: NA; v_gene: TRBV5-1; j_gene: TRBJ2-1; CDR3nt: TGCGCCAGCAGCTTGCGGGGACTAGCGGTCCACAATGAGCAGTTCTTC; CDR3aa: CASSLRGLAVHNEQFF
d_gene: TRBD1; abundance: NA; v_gene: TRBV28; j_gene: TRBJ1-2; CDR3nt: TGTGCCAGCAAGCTTACCGGGACAGTCAACAAAGGGGATGGCTACACCTTC; CDR3aa: CASKLTGTVNKGDGYTF
d_gene: NA; abundance: NA; v_gene: TRBV2; j_gene: TRBJ2-2; CDR3nt: TGTGCCAGCAGCCTGGGACTGGCAGCCGGGGAGCTGTTTTTT; CDR3aa: CASSLGLAAGELFF
d_gene: NA; abundance: once; v_gene: TRBV6-6; j_gene: TRBJ1-1; CDR3nt: TGTGCCAGCAGCCAACAACCCGCCTACAGCACTGAAGCTTTCTTT; CDR3aa: CASSQQPAYSTEAFF
d_gene: NA; abundance: NA; v_gene: TRBV13; j_gene: TRBJ2-1; CDR3nt: TGTGCCAGCAGCTTATACTCGCGGTTCTACAATGAGCAGTTCTTC; CDR3aa: CASSLYSRFYNEQFF
d_gene: NA; abundance: NA; v_gene: TRBV21-1; j_gene: TRBJ2-7; CDR3nt: TGTGCCAGCAGCACCCCGGGTGTGCCAGGTACTTTGTACTTC; CDR3aa: CASSTPGVPGTLYF
d_gene: TRBD2; abundance: NA; v_gene: TRBV29-1; j_gene: TRBJ2-1; CDR3nt: TGCAGCGTTAATAGCGGGAGGGCAGCTGAGCAGTTCTTC; CDR3aa: CSVNSGRAAEQFF
d_gene: NA; abundance: NA; v_gene: TRBV6-4; j_gene: TRBJ2-1; CDR3nt: TGTGCCAGCAGTGACGGACTGAGCGGTGATGAGCAGTTCTTC; CDR3aa: CASSDGLSGDEQFF
d_gene: NA; abundance: few; v_gene: TRBV6-6; j_gene: TRBJ1-5; CDR3nt: TGTGCCAGCGGGCGGGGGGGGCATTCAGGTCAGCCCCAGCATTTT; CDR3aa: CASGRGGHSGQPQHF
d_gene: TRBD2; abundance: few; v_gene: TRBV4-3; j_gene: TRBJ2-2; CDR3nt: TGCGCCAGCAGCAGGGGGGGACTAGCGGCTACCGGGGAGCTGTTTTTT; CDR3aa: CASSRGGLAATGELFF
d_gene: NA; abundance: NA; v_gene: TRBV28; j_gene: TRBJ2-3; CDR3nt: TGTGCCAGCAGTTTGGCGGGTGATACGCAGTATTTT; CDR3aa: CASSLAGDTQYF
d_gene: TRBD2; abundance: NA; v_gene: TRBV19; j_gene: TRBJ2-1; CDR3nt: TGTGCCAGTAGTACCGTAGCGGGAGGGCCCGATGAGCAGTTCTTC; CDR3aa: CASSTVAGGPDEQFF
d_gene: NA; abundance: NA; v_gene: TRBV14; j_gene: TRBJ1-3; CDR3nt: TGTGCCAGCAGCCAAGCCGGGTGGAGCTCTGGAAACACCATATATTTT; CDR3aa: CASSQAGWSSGNTIYF
d_gene: TRBD1; abundance: NA; v_gene: TRBV25-1; j_gene: TRBJ2-7; CDR3nt: TGTGCCAGTACCGCGGAACAGGGGGGAAGGTACGAGCAGTACTTC; CDR3aa: CASTAEQGGRYEQYF
d_gene: NA; abundance: NA; v_gene: TRBV28; j_gene: TRBJ2-2; CDR3nt: TGTGCCAGCCCGGACCTGAACACCGGGGAGCTGTTTTTT; CDR3aa: CASPDLNTGELFF
d_gene: NA; abundance: NA; v_gene: TRBV4-1; j_gene: TRBJ2-4; CDR3nt: TGCGCCAGCAGCCAAGATCTCAAGGGTACGGAAAACATTCAGTACTTC; CDR3aa: CASSQDLKGTENIQYF
d_gene: NA; abundance: NA; v_gene: TRBV15; j_gene: TRBJ1-2; CDR3nt: TGTGCCACCAGCAGAGACCGGGACAAATATGGCTACACCTTC; CDR3aa: CATSRDRDKYGYTF
d_gene: NA; abundance: NA; v_gene: TRBV2; j_gene: TRBJ2-7; CDR3nt: TGTGCCAGCAGTGAAACAGAAAACTACGAGCAGTACTTC; CDR3aa: CASSETENYEQYF